This T cell receptor (beta chain) comes out of a study of beta chain features in type 1 diabetes. Populations obtained by sorting all exceeded 95% purity. Germline loops: CDR1 SGDLS, CDR2 YYNGEE. V lost 3 bases, J lost 1 base, and 9 bases stayed unmatched. The CDR3 loop spans 16 amino acids. Expressed TCRB transcripts were sequenced after all isolated RNA was converted to cDNA. The data were produced by immunoSEQ multiplex PCR, yet TCRdb's version contains in-frame clones alone and is incomplete. The sample has 250,000 to 300,000 clones, about 23% seen once. Overall study findings and caveats: In every one of the four CD4+ subsets, TCRB CDR3s were moderately but significantly shorter in Type 1 diabetes patients.

With respect to this clone: Its target is unknown.

Material for sequencing was naive CD4+ T cells from blood. This TCR was sampled from a woman in her 30s with type 1 diabetes. The rearrangement joins TRBV9 to TRBJ2-7, with 8 nucleotides matching TRBD1. This chain's CDR3 is CASSAGSGTGSYEQYF. The CDR3 region has the DNA TGTGCCAGCAGCGCGGGTTCCGGGACAGGATCCTACGAGCAGTACTTC.